This is a list of T cell receptor beta chains from one sample in a study of T cell clones after liver transplantation. Repertoires were generated with immunoSEQ multiplex PCR, while TCRdb's copy carries only in-frame clones and drops some. The sample has 20,000 or so clones, under 95% seen once. The source material was CD8+ T cells from blood, sampled about 25 months after liver transplant. The receptors shown here come from a human patient who received a liver transplant. A share of the T cells may be of graft donor origin. Each CDR3 is given with its conserved first and last residue. Fields, in order: D gene, J gene, V gene, clone size, CDR3 DNA, CDR3 protein. D genes are given only for firm matches. The size of a clone is reported for some rows only, either as once, few or many, or as a class for expanded clones.

NA | TRBJ1-6 | TRBV27 | NA | TGTGCCAGCAGTTCCGGACATAGTCCAAACTATAATTCACCCCTCCACTTT | CASSSGHSPNYNSPLHF
NA | TRBJ2-3 | TRBV27 | NA | TGTGCCAGCAGTTACGGGAGTAGGAGAGATACGCAGTATTTT | CASSYGSRRDTQYF
NA | TRBJ1-1 | TRBV4-1 | NA | TGCGCCAGCAGCCAAGAGTCTGGGATGAACACTGAAGCTTTCTTT | CASSQESGMNTEAFF
TRBD2 | TRBJ2-3 | TRBV7-2 | NA | TGTGCCAGCAGCCGGGGGACTAGCGGGAGGGCCCTAGATACGCAGTATTTT | CASSRGTSGRALDTQYF
NA | TRBJ1-4 | TRBV7-9 | NA | TGTGCCAGCAGCTCCAAGGAGACAACTAATGAAAAACTGTTTTTT | CASSSKETTNEKLFF
NA | TRBJ2-1 | TRBV15 | NA | TGTGCCACCAGCATAGAGGGAAGGCATAGCTCCTACAATGAGCAGTTCTTC | CATSIEGRHSSYNEQFF
NA | TRBJ1-1 | TRBV27 | NA | TGTGCCAGCAGTGAGACAGTTATGAACACTGAAGCTTTCTTT | CASSETVMNTEAFF
TRBD2 | TRBJ2-7 | TRBV27 | NA | TGTGCCAGCAGTTACCTCCGGGCGGGAGGGCCCGATGAGCAGTACTTC | CASSYLRAGGPDEQYF
NA | TRBJ2-2 | TRBV9 | NA | TGTGCCAGCAGCGTAGGAGGGTACAGAGGGGGGGAGCTGTTTTTT | CASSVGGYRGGELFF
NA | TRBJ1-4 | TRBV30 | NA | TGTGCCTGGAGTGTGGGGGAAAAACTGTTTTTT | CAWSVGEKLFF
TRBD2 | TRBJ2-1 | TRBV7-6 | NA | TGTGCCAGCAGCTTAGGACTAGCACCCTACAATGAGCAGTTCTTC | CASSLGLAPYNEQFF
NA | TRBJ1-1 | TRBV27 | NA | TGTGCCAGCAGTGGGAGGGACCCACGGAACACTGAAGCTTTCTTT | CASSGRDPRNTEAFF
NA | TRBJ2-3 | TRBV28 | NA | TGTGCCAGCAGTACGATACGGGGAAGGCCCCAGGATACGCAGTATTTT | CASSTIRGRPQDTQYF
TRBD1 | TRBJ2-7 | TRBV12-5 | NA | TGTGCTAGTGGTTTGGCAGGGGGTCCCTACGAGCAGTACTTC | CASGLAGGPYEQYF
NA | TRBJ2-3 | TRBV7-9 | NA | TGTGCCAGCACCCCTGAACTTGGGGGGAGTGCAGATACGCAGTATTTT | CASTPELGGSADTQYF
NA | TRBJ2-4 | TRBV6-6 | NA | TGTGCCAGCAGTTACGGAGGGGCTGGACTACCGTACTTC | CASSYGGAGLPYF
TRBD1 | TRBJ1-3 | TRBV5-1 | NA | TGCGCCAGCAGCCGGACAGGCCACTCTGGAAACACCATATATTTT | CASSRTGHSGNTIYF
NA | TRBJ2-1 | TRBV5-4 | NA | TGTGCCAGCAGCTTCGACACATACAATGAGCAGTTCTTC | CASSFDTYNEQFF
TRBD2 | TRBJ2-1 | TRBV6-6 | NA | TGTGCCAGCAGTCCCAGGGGGGCTAGCGGGAGAGATGAGCAGTTCTTC | CASSPRGASGRDEQFF
TRBD2 | TRBJ2-3 | TRBV11-2 | NA | TGTGCCAGCAGCCCCTTCGAACCTGGGAGGGCAGATACGCAGTATTTT | CASSPFEPGRADTQYF
NA | TRBJ1-1 | TRBV27 | NA | TGTGCCAGCAGTCCCCCCCCGACGGGAATGAACACTGAAGCTTTCTTT | CASSPPPTGMNTEAFF
NA | TRBJ1-2 | TRBV19 | NA | TGTGCCAGTAGTACCCGCGTTCAGCAGCTGGGTGGCTACACCTTC | CASSTRVQQLGGYTF
TRBD1 | TRBJ1-5 | TRBV12-5 | once | TGTGCTAGTGGTCCGTCTGACAGGGTAAGCAATCAGCCCCAGCATTTT | CASGPSDRVSNQPQHF